One and the same sample provided the 20 T cell receptor beta chains below, sequenced in a study of sequential checkpoint blockade in melanoma. Treatment meaning: randomized to nivolumab then ipilimumab (arm A) or the reverse (arm B). TCRdb keeps only in-frame clones here, not all; method: immunoSEQ multiplex PCR. The sample has 10,000 to 11,000 clones; around 80% are singletons. Sequenced here: CD8+ T cells sorted from blood (inferred from file names), sampled from a patient given nivolumab and ipilimumab in sequence. The receptor set was obtained from a human donor with melanoma.

By proportion, this clone is large (0.1 to 1%). The gene calls are TRBV27 and TRBJ2-7; 13 nucleotides align to TRBD2. CDR1 is MNHEY and CDR2 is SMNVEV in the germline V gene (reference sequence). The CDR3 length is 13 residues. V was clipped by 7 bases and J by 5 bases; unmatched bases: 2. The CDR3 loop reads CASTGLAGNEQYF. The DNA for the CDR3 is TGTGCCAGCACGGGACTAGCGGGAAACGAGCAGTACTTC.

This clone came up once. The chain recombines TRBV9 with TRBJ2-2, with TRBD1 matching 7 bases. Per germline, CDR1 SGDLS and CDR2 YYNGEE. The CDR3 loop spans 15 amino acids. With V trimmed by 4 bases and J by 1 base, 4 bases remained unmatched. For the CDR3, the DNA is TGTGCCAGCAGCCCCCGGGACAGGAACACCGGGGAGCTGTTTTTT. Amino acid sequence: CASSPRDRNTGELFF.

The chain joins TRBV6-5 to TRBJ2-5; a possible D gene is TRBD1 (6 bases). The J call may be in error: the DNA end matches TRBJ2-7 better. Germline V lookup: CDR1 MNHEY, CDR2 SVGAGI. The length of the CDR3 is 14 residues. The DNA for the CDR3 is TGTGCCAGCAGTCCAGTGGGGGCCTCCTACGAGCAGTACTTC. Its translation is CASSPVGASYEQYF.

In its sample, this clone is hyperexpanded. The chain combines TRBV14 with TRBJ2-7, with D maybe TRBD1 (6 bases). Germline lookup yields CDR1 SGHDN and CDR2 FVKESK. This CDR3 has 15 residues. The ends were cut back, 1 base at V and 0 bases at J, with 10 bases in the middle. The CDR3 loop is CASSQVQGSSYEQYF. The CDR3, as DNA: TGTGCCAGCAGCCAAGTCCAGGGGAGCTCCTACGAGCAGTACTTC. Variable domain in full (rest from reference TRBV14 and TRBJ2-7): EAGVTQFPSHSVIEKGQTVTLRCDPISGHDNLYWYRRVMGKEIKFLLHFVKESKQDESGMPNNRFLAERTGGTYSTLKVQPAELEDSGVYFCASSQVQGSSYEQYFGPGTRLTVT.

This clone was seen once. The CDR3 nucleotides read TGTGCCAGCAGCGTAGGGCTTAGGACTAGGACAGATACGCAGTATTTT. It translates to CASSVGLRTRTDTQYF. This rearrangement joins TRBV9 to TRBJ2-3; 7 bases agree with TRBD2. V trimming: 0 bases; J trimming: 3 bases; junction bases outside the gene matches: 7. Looked up from germline, CDR1 is SGDLS and CDR2 is YYNGEE. This CDR3 region has 16 residues.

The chain is built from TRBV9 and TRBJ2-5; 9 bases are shared with TRBD1. Matching the DNA end better, TRBJ2-7 makes the J call doubtful. The CDR3 length is 14 residues. The V gene's germline CDR1 is SGDLS and CDR2 YYNGEE. The chain's CDR3 is CASSPGTGSLEQYF. DNA for the CDR3: TGTGCCAGCAGCCCCGGGACAGGGAGCCTCGAGCAGTACTTC.

This clone was seen more than once but under ten times. V and J are TRBV4-2 and TRBJ1-6; D may be TRBD1 (6 bases). From germline, CDR1 is LGHNA and CDR2 YNFKEQ. The CDR3 covers 15 residues. Trimming stripped 3 bases from V and 7 bases from J, with 13 bases between. CDR3 DNA: TGTGCCAGCAGCCAGAACAGGGAATCCAATTCACCCCTCCACTTT. It encodes CASSQNRESNSPLHF.

This clone was seen a single time. This chain uses TRBV27 with TRBJ2-7; perhaps TRBD1 as D (5 bases). The CDR3 is made up of 16 amino acids. The V end lost 0 bases, the J end lost 4 bases, and 16 bases lay between the germline ends. Germline loops: CDR1 MNHEY, CDR2 SMNVEV (reference sequence). For the CDR3, the DNA is TGTGCCAGCAGTTTATCAGGGGCCCAAATTTTTTACGAGCAGTACTTC. This gives the protein CASSLSGAQIFYEQYF.

The rearrangement joins TRBV27 to TRBJ1-5; possible D gene TRBD1, 6 bases. The CDR3 has 14 amino acids. Germline values: CDR1 MNHEY, CDR2 SMNVEV (reference sequence). Trimming shortened V by 6 bases and J by 3 bases, and 12 bases separated the two germline ends. This CDR3 reads CASRHGGPNQPQHF. As DNA, the CDR3 is TGTGCCAGCAGGCATGGGGGCCCCAATCAGCCCCAGCATTTT.

Sample share makes this clone medium-sized. This chain joins TRBV13 and TRBJ2-2; D gene unclear. The V and J ends lost 4 bases and 1 base respectively, with 4 bases between them. This CDR3 is built from 13 residues. From germline, CDR1 is PRHDT and CDR2 FYEKMQ (reference sequence). CDR3 in amino acids: CASSSQNTGELFF. The CDR3, as DNA: TGTGCCAGCAGCTCCCAGAACACCGGGGAGCTGTTTTTT.

This clone has more than one count but fewer than ten. V gene TRBV14 combines with J gene TRBJ2-1, with 8 bases fitting TRBD2. Germline V gene sequence: CDR1 SGHDN, CDR2 FVKESK. The CDR3 runs to 16 residues. V shed 0 bases and J 9 bases; nucleotides not matched to a gene: 10. The CDR3 nucleotides are TGTGCCAGCAGCCAAGAAGGGGCCTGGACTAGCCCTGAGCAGTTCTTC. It is translated as CASSQEGAWTSPEQFF.

This clone was counted a single time. The chain has TRBV27 and TRBJ2-1; possibly TRBD1 for D (6 bases). The CDR3 has 17 amino acids. V gave up 2 bases and J gave up 0 bases, with 14 bases separating them. The germline CDR1 and CDR2 sequences are MNHEY and SMNVEV (reference sequence). This chain's CDR3 is CASSLIQGSPSYNEQFF. Here the CDR3 DNA reads TGTGCCAGCAGTTTAATACAGGGTTCACCCTCCTACAATGAGCAGTTCTTC.

On this clone: Relative to the germline gene, one junction end is altered; a read error may explain this. The chain employs TRBV27 and TRBJ2-7; 12 positions agree with TRBD2. Germline V gene lookup returns CDR1 MNHEY and CDR2 SMNVEV (reference sequence). The CDR3 extends over 17 amino acids. CDR3 sequence (DNA): TGTGCCAGCAGTTCCAAATACTCTAGCGGGAGGGCCTATGAGCAGTACTTC. It specifies CASSSKYSSGRAYEQYF.

V is TRBV19 and J is TRBJ1-2, with D possibly being TRBD1 (6 bases). CDR3 length equals 13 residues. Germline V CDR1 and CDR2: LNHDA, SQIVND (reference sequence). The ends were cut back, 7 bases at V and 2 bases at J, with 11 bases in the middle. Here the CDR3 reads CASNTGTNYGYTF. For the CDR3, the DNA is TGTGCCAGTAATACAGGGACCAACTATGGCTACACCTTC.

This chain connects TRBV12-5 to TRBJ1-4; D possibly corresponds to TRBD1 (6 bases). The V and J ends lost 6 bases and 0 bases respectively, with 14 bases between them. The length of the CDR3 is 16 residues. The germline CDR1 and CDR2 sequences are LGHNT and FRNRAP. The CDR3 sequence: CASGPTGVATNEKLFF. The CDR3 DNA reads TGTGCTAGTGGACCGACAGGAGTTGCAACTAATGAAAAACTGTTTTTT.

The chain links TRBV30 to TRBJ2-1, with D tentatively TRBD2 (6 bases). The V end lost 0 bases, the J end lost 2 bases, and 14 bases lay between the germline ends. The CDR3 extends over 16 amino acids. Germline CDR1 GTSNPN, CDR2 SVGIG (reference sequence). DNA of the CDR3: TGTGCCTGGAGTGTACGGGACGGGGGTACCTACAATGAGCAGTTCTTC. The encoded protein is CAWSVRDGGTYNEQFF.

The chain uses TRBV7-8 and TRBJ2-7; possibly TRBD1 for D (6 bases). CDR3 length: 12 residues. V lost 8 bases and J 3 bases, leaving 11 bases between the germline ends. Germline values: CDR1 SGHVS, CDR2 FQNEAQ. For the CDR3, the DNA is TGTGCCAGCGGACGACAGGACTACGAGCAGTACTTC. It is translated as CASGRQDYEQYF.

The chain carries TRBV7-2 and TRBJ2-7; 10 bases align to TRBD2. The CDR3 is 15 amino acids. Losses at the gene ends were 1 base for V and 3 bases for J; bases not matched to a gene: 3. The V gene's germline CDR1 is SGHTA and CDR2 FQGNSA. CDR3 loop: CASSLVTSGDYEQYF. CDR3 in DNA: TGTGCCAGCAGCTTAGTAACTAGCGGGGACTACGAGCAGTACTTC.

The V call is TRBV5-4, the J call TRBJ2-7, with 8 nucleotides matching TRBD1. Germline CDR1 SGHNT, CDR2 YYREEE (reference sequence). This CDR3 is built from 13 residues. The CDR3 DNA reads as TGTGGCTACTGGGGGACAGGCACCTACGAGCAGTACTTC. Residues: CGYWGTGTYEQYF.

The V gene is TRBV19, the J gene TRBJ1-3, with 7 bases that match TRBD1. Germline CDR1 reads LNHDA; CDR2 reads SQIVND (reference sequence). This CDR3 comprises 16 residues. V gave up 3 bases and J gave up 3 bases; unmatched junction bases: 8. The CDR3 DNA sequence: TGTGCCAGTAGTATGGAAATAGGGGGCTATGGAAACACCATATATTTT. It codes for CASSMEIGGYGNTIYF.